These 21 T cell receptor beta chains share one sample of origin, sequenced in a study of beta chain features in type 1 diabetes. Investigators reverse transcribed all isolated RNA, so they sequenced expressed TCRB transcripts. Profiled with immunoSEQ multiplex PCR; TCRdb holds only in-frame clones, not every one. Here the sample spans approximately 380,000 clones, about 16% being singletons. Sequenced sample: naive CD4+ T cells from blood. The receptors were gathered from a woman between 18 and 29 years old in good health.

The rearrangement links TRBV29-1 to TRBJ2-6; tentatively, D is TRBD2 (6 bases). Germline CDR1 is SQVTM and CDR2 is ANQGSEA. The CDR3 totals 16 residues. CDR3 protein: CVITGEGHSGANVLTF. CDR3 DNA: TGCGTTATTACGGGGGAAGGACACTCTGGGGCCAACGTCCTGACTTTC.

This clone occurred a few times. The chain recombines TRBV16 with TRBJ1-4; D is uncertain. The CDR3 extends over 14 amino acids. Looked up from germline, CDR1 is KGHSY and CDR2 is FQNENV. V dropped 1 base and J dropped 8 bases, with 11 bases sitting between them. DNA for the CDR3: TGTGCCAGCAGCCAATATCTGGTTGCGGAAAAACTGTTTTTT. Amino acid sequence: CASSQYLVAEKLFF.

Only a few counts were recorded for this clone. This chain links TRBV10-2 with TRBJ2-5; 7 nucleotides line up with TRBD1. There are 12 residues in the CDR3. Trimming removed 8 bases from V and 3 bases from J; junction bases left unmatched: 3. CDR1 and CDR2 (germline): WSHSY, SAAADI. CDR3 nucleotide sequence: TGCGCCAGCCGGGACAGCAAAGAGACCCAGTACTTC. It is translated as CASRDSKETQYF.

The rearrangement uses TRBV30 and TRBJ1-5; D unclear. CDR3 size: 14 residues. V was clipped by 2 bases and J by 11 bases, with 19 bases between them. Germline CDR1 and CDR2: GTSNPN and SVGIG (reference sequence). The CDR3 reads CAWSRNTGKMSQHF. The CDR3 coding sequence is TGTGCCTGGAGTCGTAACACGGGGAAGATGTCCCAGCATTTT.

The rearrangement joins TRBV18 to TRBJ1-1; possible D gene TRBD1, 5 bases. The CDR3 is 14 amino acids. The ends were cut back, 3 bases at V and 11 bases at J, with 19 bases in the middle. Germline V gene sequence: CDR1 KGHSH, CDR2 LQKENI. CDR3 DNA: TGTGCCAGCTCACCCCTCGGGGGATCGAGGGTCGCTTTCTTT. Its protein is CASSPLGGSRVAFF.

This clone has more than one count but fewer than ten. The chain links TRBV5-1 to TRBJ1-2; 9 positions agree with TRBD1. This CDR3 has 14 residues. Germline V gives CDR1 SGHRS, CDR2 YFSETQ. The trim removed 4 bases at V and 7 bases at J, leaving 8 bases unmatched. CDR3 nucleotide sequence: TGCGCCAGCAGCGTGGACAGGGGAGGAACTGGCTACACCTTC. This encodes CASSVDRGGTGYTF.

This chain links TRBV5-1 with TRBJ2-1; TRBD2 matches at 11 bases. The CDR3 consists of 16 residues. The junction had 7 bases not matched to a gene; V was cut back by 0 bases and J by 8 bases. The germline gives CDR1 SGHRS, CDR2 YFSETQ. The CDR3: CASSLAFTSGSDEQFF. The DNA of the CDR3 is TGCGCCAGCAGCTTGGCCTTTACTAGCGGGAGCGATGAGCAGTTCTTC.

The rearrangement joins TRBV6-5 to TRBJ1-1; D remains unclear. The CDR3 has 13 amino acids. Trimming took off 2 bases at V and 4 bases at J, with 8 bases between the two ends. The germline V gene encodes CDR1 MNHEY and CDR2 SVGAGI. This CDR3 is CASSYKGGTEAFF. The DNA for the CDR3 is TGTGCCAGCAGTTACAAGGGAGGCACTGAAGCTTTCTTT.

This clone turned up a few times. The rearrangement joins TRBV15 to TRBJ2-7; tentatively, D is TRBD2 (7 bases). This CDR3 is built from 15 residues. CDR1 is LNHNV and CDR2 is YYDKDF in the germline V gene (reference sequence). Trimming cost V 0 bases and J 7 bases, with 16 bases left between them. The CDR3 nucleotides are TGTGCCACCAGCAGAGAGGGCGGGGGCCGAGAAGAGCAGTACTTC. It specifies CATSREGGGREEQYF.

This clone was observed a handful of times. This chain joins TRBV30 and TRBJ2-1, with D perhaps matching TRBD1 (6 bases). The germline V and J ends were trimmed by 2 bases and 8 bases, with 13 bases remaining between them. CDR3 length: 13 residues. Germline V gene sequence: CDR1 GTSNPN, CDR2 SVGIG (reference sequence). The CDR3 nucleotides read TGTGCCTGGAGTACAGGGTTTTGGGATGAGCAGTTCTTC. Translated: CAWSTGFWDEQFF.

V gene TRBV30 combines with J gene TRBJ2-2, with 10 bases fitting TRBD1. Germline values: CDR1 GTSNPN, CDR2 SVGIG (reference sequence). V lost 3 bases to trimming and J lost 5 bases; unmatched junction nucleotides: 6. This CDR3 is 15 amino acids long. CDR3 loop: CAWSELGQGTGELFF. For the CDR3, the DNA is TGTGCCTGGAGCGAATTGGGACAGGGGACCGGGGAGCTGTTTTTT. The full variable domain, rest sourced from reference TRBV30 and TRBJ2-2, is SQTIHQWPATLVQPVGSPLSLECTVEGTSNPNLYWYRQAAGRGLQLLFYSVGIGQISSEVPQNLSASRPQDRQFILSSKKLLLSDSGFYLCAWSELGQGTGELFFGEGSRLTVL.

The table lists this clone with a few counts. This rearrangement joins TRBV9 to TRBJ2-1; D is unresolved. Trimming took off 0 bases at V and 1 base at J, with 11 bases between the two ends. Germline lookup yields CDR1 SGDLS and CDR2 YYNGEE. The CDR3 covers 16 residues. This chain's CDR3 is CASSVVGDGSYNEQFF. As DNA, the CDR3 is TGTGCCAGCAGCGTAGTCGGAGACGGGTCCTACAATGAGCAGTTCTTC. Supplemented by reference TRBV9 and TRBJ2-1, the full variable domain reads DSGVTQTPKHLITATGQRVTLRCSPRSGDLSVYWYQQSLDQGLQFLIQYYNGEERAKGNILERFSAQQFPDLHSELNLSSLELGDSALYFCASSVVGDGSYNEQFFGPGTRLTVL.

The rearrangement links TRBV29-1 to TRBJ2-1; TRBD2 agrees at 10 bases. The germline V gene encodes CDR1 SQVTM and CDR2 ANQGSEA. J was trimmed by 14 bases and V by 5 bases; bases with no gene match: 9. The CDR3 totals 12 residues. In DNA, the CDR3 is TGCAGCGTTAGAGCTTCCGGGACTAGCGAGTTCTTC. Protein product: CSVRASGTSEFF.

V gene TRBV30 combines with J gene TRBJ2-1, with 9 bases aligning to TRBD2. The germline gives CDR1 GTSNPN, CDR2 SVGIG (reference sequence). V dropped 3 bases and J dropped 8; count of bases not matched to a gene: 8. This CDR3 region has 14 residues. CDR3 residues: CAWRGETSGYEQFF. Written as DNA, the CDR3 is TGTGCCTGGAGGGGTGAGACTAGCGGCTATGAGCAGTTCTTC.

The chain uses TRBV19 and TRBJ1-5; 9 bases match TRBD1. Germline CDR1 and CDR2: LNHDA and SQIVND (reference sequence). The CDR3 contains 15 residues. V shed 6 bases and J 0 bases; nucleotides not matched to a gene: 3. The CDR3: CASRQGANSNQPQHF. In DNA, the CDR3 is TGTGCCAGTAGACAGGGGGCGAATAGCAATCAGCCCCAGCATTTT.

This clone was detected a few times. V and J are TRBV5-1 and TRBJ1-5, with TRBD1 matching 7 bases. CDR3 length: 17 residues. The J segment lost 3 bases and the V segment lost 0 bases, leaving 9 bases of the junction unmatched. Germline CDR1 reads SGHRS; CDR2 reads YFSETQ. Here the CDR3 DNA reads TGCGCCAGCAGCTTGGCTCCATTGGACAGGAACAATCAGCCCCAGCATTTT. Translated, it gives CASSLAPLDRNNQPQHF.

This clone occurred a few times. The J gene is TRBJ2-1, the V gene TRBV18, with 9 bases fitting TRBD2. This CDR3 contains 14 residues. The V and J ends lost 3 bases and 5 bases, in that order; junction bases with no gene match: 2. The germline V gene encodes CDR1 KGHSH and CDR2 LQKENI. The CDR3, as DNA: TGTGCCAGCTCACCGGGGACTAGCAACAATGAGCAGTTCTTC. Translated, it gives CASSPGTSNNEQFF.

J is TRBJ1-1 and V is TRBV6-5; 9 positions agree with TRBD1. From germline, CDR1 is MNHEY and CDR2 SVGAGI. The junction had 4 bases not matched to a gene; V was cut back by 2 bases and J by 0 bases. CDR3 length: 16 amino acids. In DNA, the CDR3 is TGTGCCAGCAGTTACGAGACAGGGGGGATGAACACTGAAGCTTTCTTT. Encoded protein: CASSYETGGMNTEAFF.

The J gene is TRBJ2-1, the V gene TRBV5-1; D is perhaps TRBD2 (6 bases). V was shortened by 0 bases and J by 5 bases, with 12 bases between the two germline ends. Germline V gives CDR1 SGHRS, CDR2 YFSETQ. The CDR3 is 15 amino acids. DNA of the CDR3: TGCGCCAGCAGCTTGGTATCAGGAGGGAACAATGAGCAGTTCTTC. It encodes CASSLVSGGNNEQFF.

The chain employs TRBV2 and TRBJ2-1; D is uncertain. Germline CDR1 SNHLY, CDR2 FYNNEI. CDR3 size: 13 residues. Trimming cost V 7 bases and J 4 bases, with 11 bases left between them. This CDR3 reads CASTATTYNEQFF. The CDR3 DNA reads TGTGCCAGCACCGCCACTACGTACAATGAGCAGTTCTTC.

This clone has more than one count but fewer than ten. The chain carries TRBV28 and TRBJ2-1, with D perhaps matching TRBD1 (6 bases). The germline V and J ends were trimmed by 5 bases and 11 bases, with 10 bases remaining between them. Germline V gene lookup returns CDR1 MDHEN and CDR2 SYDVKM. The CDR3 is 11 amino acids. The CDR3 DNA follows: TGTGCCAGCAGTGGCACAGGGAAGCAGTTCTTC. As protein: CASSGTGKQFF.